Here is one T cell receptor beta chain with its context. Using immunoSEQ multiplex PCR, the repertoire was profiled, and TCRdb retains in-frame clones only, with some absent. This table has 16,000 or so clones, 87% appearing once. This record belongs to a study of blood T cell repertoires in COVID-19. The overall study: COVID-19 samples, acute and convalescent, were from the United States, Italy and Spain.

CDR3 length: 17 residues. Germline V gene sequence: CDR1 MNHNS, CDR2 SASEGT. J gave up 0 bases and V 3 bases, and 4 bases lay outside the gene matches. The sequence came from a human donor in a cohort sampled during active COVID-19. Material for sequencing was peripheral blood. V usage is TRBV6-1 and J usage is TRBJ2-3, with 12 bases that match TRBD2. The CDR3 sequence is CASSETSGGPSTDTQYF. The CDR3 DNA reads TGTGCCAGCAGTGAGACTAGCGGGGGCCCCAGCACAGATACGCAGTATTTT.